This T cell receptor (beta chain) was obtained from a study of cytomegalovirus exposure and HLA in healthy donors. Points from the study as a whole: V- and J-gene trimming in TCR beta was tied to a missense DCLRE1C variant by an analysis performed later.

As for this clone: The antigen remains unidentified.

Healthy bone marrow donors made up the donor group. The germline V gene encodes CDR1 LNHDA and CDR2 SQIVND (reference sequence). V lost 6 bases and J lost 5, with 14 bases in between. This CDR3 has 14 residues. Use of 60 Vbeta and 13 Jbeta primers characterized the PCR. Repertoires were generated with immunoSEQ multiplex PCR, while TCRdb's copy carries only in-frame clones and drops some. The sample gives 150,000 to 200,000 clones, about 65% of which show up once; 7% to 7.5% is in the top ten. Sequencing used PBMCs. The rearrangement uses TRBV19 and TRBJ1-3, with a possible D match to TRBD1 (6 bases). This clonotype was obtained from a man aged 35-49 years in good health and CMV-seropositive. In nucleotides, the CDR3 is TGTGCCAGTAGAACAGGGAGTAACCGAAACACCATATATTTT. This sequence encodes CASRTGSNRNTIYF.